Listed here are 10 T cell receptor beta chains from one sample, sequenced in a study of technical replicates of blood from a few donors. Clones were sequenced by immunoSEQ multiplex PCR, and TCRdb holds only the in-frame ones, with some missing. The table lists under 85,000 clones, more than 90% of them singletons. The sequenced material came from T cells isolated from PBMCs. The receptors come from a human donor in good health. Some clones in this sample may be carry-over from other donors' samples.

The chain is built from TRBV25-1 and TRBJ1-1; D unclear. Per the germline V gene, CDR1 is MGHDK and CDR2 is SYGVNS. The CDR3 covers 13 residues. The germline V and J ends were trimmed by 3 bases and 7 bases, with 12 bases remaining between them. CDR3 amino acids: CASSDYGHYEAFF. CDR3 bases: TGTGCCAGCAGTGATTACGGCCACTATGAAGCTTTCTTT. Filled out from reference TRBV25-1 and TRBJ1-1, the complete variable domain reads EADIYQTPRYLVIGTGKKITLECSQTMGHDKMYWYQQDPGMELHLIHYSYGVNSTEKGDLSSESTVSRIRTEHFPLTLESARPSHTSQYLCASSDYGHYEAFFGQGTRLTVV.

This rearrangement joins TRBV10-3 to TRBJ2-3; possible D gene TRBD1, 5 bases. The ends were cut back, 4 bases at V and 0 bases at J, with 8 bases in the middle. The CDR3 is made up of 14 amino acids. CDR1 and CDR2 from the germline V gene are ENHRY and SYGVKD. CDR3 amino acids: CAISGAGSTDTQYF. CDR3 coding DNA: TGTGCCATCAGTGGGGCAGGGAGCACAGATACGCAGTATTTT.

The chain combines TRBV27 with TRBJ2-5, with D unresolved. The J call may be mistaken, given a closer DNA end match to TRBJ2-7. The length of the CDR3 is 14 residues. Germline-derived CDR1 and CDR2 are MNHEY and SMNVEV (reference sequence). CDR3 loop: CASSNNDFAYEQYF. The CDR3 DNA reads as TGTGCCAGCAGTAATAATGACTTTGCCTACGAGCAGTACTTC.

The CDR3 reads CASSLGLAGIWELFF. CDR3 DNA sequence: TGTGCCAGCAGCTTGGGGTTAGCGGGAATCTGGGAGCTGTTTTTT. V is TRBV5-6 and J is TRBJ2-2; 8 positions match TRBD2. CDR1 is SGHDT, CDR2 YYEEEE, per germline. The V gene end was trimmed by 0 bases and the J gene end by 9 bases; junction bases not matched to a gene: 7. This CDR3 has 15 amino acids. Drawing the rest from reference TRBV5-6 and TRBJ2-2, the complete variable domain is DAGVTQSPTHLIKTRGQQVTLRCSPKSGHDTVSWYQQALGQGPQFIFQYYEEEERQRGNFPDRFSGHQFPNYSSELNVNALLLGDSALYLCASSLGLAGIWELFFGEGSRLTVL.

The chain uses TRBV25-1 and TRBJ1-4; TRBD1 is a possible D gene (5 bases). The germline V gene has CDR1 MGHDK and CDR2 SYGVNS. V was pared by 6 bases and J by 4 bases, with 6 bases between. The CDR3 contains 12 residues. CDR3 amino acids: CASRTDNEKLFF. In DNA form, the CDR3 reads TGTGCCAGCAGGACAGATAATGAAAAACTGTTTTTT.

V and J are TRBV7-2 and TRBJ2-7, with 7 nucleotides matching TRBD1. V lost 2 bases, J lost 2 bases, and 3 bases stayed unmatched. The CDR3 is made up of 14 amino acids. The germline gives CDR1 SGHTA, CDR2 FQGNSA. As DNA, the CDR3 is TGTGCCAGCAGCTTACCGGGACAGCCCTACGAGCAGTACTTC. It translates to CASSLPGQPYEQYF.

The chain links TRBV28 to TRBJ2-7, with 10 bases aligning to TRBD1. V shed 5 bases, J shed 3 bases, and the junction held 10 bases outside the gene matches. The CDR3 is made up of 16 amino acids. Germline V gene sequence: CDR1 MDHEN, CDR2 SYDVKM. CDR3 DNA: TGTGCCAGCAGTCGCCTTGACAGGGGGCTTGACTACGAGCAGTACTTC. As protein: CASSRLDRGLDYEQYF.

The chain has TRBV15 and TRBJ2-2; 7 bases agree with TRBD2. V shed 4 bases, J shed 5 bases, and the junction held 7 bases outside the gene matches. The length of the CDR3 is 15 residues. Germline V gene sequence: CDR1 LNHNV, CDR2 YYDKDF (reference sequence). This chain's CDR3 is CATSKKRDSTGELFF. Here the CDR3 DNA reads TGTGCCACCAGCAAGAAGCGGGATAGTACCGGGGAGCTGTTTTTT.

The chain has TRBV9 and TRBJ2-1; a weak D match, TRBD2 (5 bases). Per the germline V gene, CDR1 is SGDLS and CDR2 is YYNGEE. The ends were cut back, 5 bases at V and 1 base at J, with 10 bases in the middle. The CDR3 spans 14 residues. CDR3 DNA sequence: TGTGCCAGCAGTCATCCGGGATCCTACAATGAGCAGTTCTTC. Amino acids: CASSHPGSYNEQFF.

The V gene is TRBV6-1, the J gene TRBJ2-1; 9 bases align to TRBD2. Germline V gene sequence: CDR1 MNHNS, CDR2 SASEGT. This CDR3 region has 14 residues. V was pared by 8 bases and J by 8 bases, with 10 bases of the junction left unmatched. Here the CDR3 DNA reads TGTGCCAGCTTCGGAGGCGGGAGGGCCTATGAGCAGTTCTTC. Amino acids: CASFGGGRAYEQFF.